The rows below give T cell receptor beta chains drawn from one sample of a study of neurological immune-mediated disorders. One entry per CDR3 protein results from TCRdb running MiXCR on the 5' RACE reads. The sample consists of under 40,000 distinct CDR3 sequences, about 13% of them appearing once. The specimen sequenced was PBMCs. The receptors originated from a middle-aged woman in good health. The CDR3 runs from the conserved cysteine through the conserved F or W. Fields, in order: clone size, J gene, D gene, V gene, CDR3 DNA, CDR3 protein. D genes are given only for firm matches. Only some rows state a clone size, as once, few, many or a class for expanded clones.

clone_size: many
j_call: TRBJ2-7
d_call: TRBD1
v_call: TRBV12-3/TRBV12-4
cdr3_nt: TGTGCCAGCAACAGGGTCGCAGGGGGCAGGGGCGAGCAGTACTTC
cdr3_aa: CASNRVAGGRGEQYF

clone_size: many
j_call: TRBJ2-2
d_call: TRBD1
v_call: TRBV4-2
cdr3_nt: TGTGCCAGCAGCCAAGAGACAGGGGGGAACACCGGGGAGCTGTTTTTT
cdr3_aa: CASSQETGGNTGELFF

clone_size: many
j_call: TRBJ1-1
d_call: -
v_call: TRBV12-3/TRBV12-4
cdr3_nt: TGTGCCAGCAGTTTTGGGGGGAACACTGAAGCTTTCTTT
cdr3_aa: CASSFGGNTEAFF

clone_size: many
j_call: TRBJ2-1
d_call: TRBD2
v_call: TRBV25-1
cdr3_nt: TGTGCCAGCAGCCGAGACACTAGCGGGAGTAGTGAGCAGTTCTTC
cdr3_aa: CASSRDTSGSSEQFF

clone_size: medium-sized
j_call: TRBJ1-1
d_call: -
v_call: TRBV24-1
cdr3_nt: TGTGCCACCAGTGATTCCCGGGAAGGGGTAACTGAAGCTTTCTTT
cdr3_aa: CATSDSREGVTEAFF

clone_size: many
j_call: TRBJ1-1
d_call: -
v_call: TRBV6-5
cdr3_nt: TGTGCCAGCAGCTTGACAGGCCGGAACACTGAAGCTTTCTTT
cdr3_aa: CASSLTGRNTEAFF

clone_size: many
j_call: TRBJ1-4
d_call: -
v_call: TRBV5-5
cdr3_nt: TGTGCCAGCAGCTTGTTTTTCGGTGAAAAACTGTTTTTT
cdr3_aa: CASSLFFGEKLFF

clone_size: many
j_call: TRBJ2-5
d_call: -
v_call: TRBV5-1
cdr3_nt: TGCGCCAGCAGCTCGTCGATCCCGGGACTGCGCCAAGAGACCCAGTACTTC
cdr3_aa: CASSSSIPGLRQETQYF

clone_size: many
j_call: TRBJ2-7
d_call: -
v_call: TRBV5-1
cdr3_nt: TGCGCCAGCAGCTCCCTAGGGGGGAGCTCCTACGAGCAGTACTTC
cdr3_aa: CASSSLGGSSYEQYF

clone_size: many
j_call: TRBJ1-2
d_call: -
v_call: TRBV4-1
cdr3_nt: TGCGCCAGCAGCCCGTTAGGGTGGAGTAACTATGGCTACACCTTC
cdr3_aa: CASSPLGWSNYGYTF

clone_size: many
j_call: TRBJ2-3
d_call: -
v_call: TRBV9
cdr3_nt: TGTGCCAGCAGCGACCCCTTAACGCTAAGCACAGATACGCAGTATTTT
cdr3_aa: CASSDPLTLSTDTQYF

clone_size: many
j_call: TRBJ1-5
d_call: -
v_call: TRBV12-3/TRBV12-4
cdr3_nt: TGTGCCAGCAGTTTCGCGTTTAATCAGCCCCAGCATTTT
cdr3_aa: CASSFAFNQPQHF

clone_size: many
j_call: TRBJ1-1
d_call: -
v_call: TRBV4-2
cdr3_nt: TGTGCCAGCAGCCAAGATCTGGAGGGGATGAACACTGAAGCTTTCTTT
cdr3_aa: CASSQDLEGMNTEAFF

clone_size: many
j_call: TRBJ2-1
d_call: TRBD1
v_call: TRBV7-6
cdr3_nt: TGTGCCAGCAGCTTAGCCGGGACAGGGGTTCGGGATGAGCAGTTCTTC
cdr3_aa: CASSLAGTGVRDEQFF

clone_size: many
j_call: TRBJ1-2
d_call: TRBD1
v_call: TRBV20-1
cdr3_nt: TGCAGTGCTAGCTTTGCAGGGGGCAGGGGCTACACCTTC
cdr3_aa: CSASFAGGRGYTF

clone_size: many
j_call: TRBJ2-1
d_call: TRBD2
v_call: TRBV24-1
cdr3_nt: TGTGCCACCAGTGATAGGAGGGCGGGAGGGTACAATGAGCAGTTCTTC
cdr3_aa: CATSDRRAGGYNEQFF

clone_size: many
j_call: TRBJ2-1
d_call: -
v_call: TRBV6-4
cdr3_nt: TGTGCCAGCAGTGAGGGTGTAGAGGGACGGAACAATGAGCAGTTCTTC
cdr3_aa: CASSEGVEGRNNEQFF

clone_size: -
j_call: TRBJ2-6
d_call: TRBD2
v_call: TRBV20-1
cdr3_nt: TGCAGTGCGTCGGGAGGGGGAAGCTCTGTGGCCAACGTCCTTACTTTC
cdr3_aa: CSASGGGSSVANVLTF

clone_size: many
j_call: TRBJ2-5
d_call: -
v_call: TRBV24-1
cdr3_nt: TGTGCCACCAGTGATTCCGGCCTTCCTGGTTCAAGGGAGACCCAGTACTTC
cdr3_aa: CATSDSGLPGSRETQYF